The 30 T cell receptor beta chains below come from one sample, sequenced in a study of blood T cell repertoires in COVID-19. Only in-frame clones appear in the TCRdb table, and some are missing; sequencing was by immunoSEQ multiplex PCR. The table includes 65,000 to 80,000 clones, over 65% detected once. The sample comprised peripheral blood. These receptors all stem from a human donor in a cohort sampled during active COVID-19.

The chain employs TRBV5-1 and TRBJ1-1; D unclear. The last part of the DNA fits TRBJ1-6 better; the J call may be wrong. CDR3 length: 13 amino acids. The germline V gene has CDR1 SGHRS and CDR2 YFSETQ. CDR3 nucleotides: TGCGCCAGCAGCTTTACGCCGACGGGCGGACTCCACTTT. Amino acid sequence: CASSFTPTGGLHF.

The rearrangement links TRBV6-1 to TRBJ2-3, with D tentatively TRBD2 (5 bases). The germline V gene encodes CDR1 MNHNS and CDR2 SASEGT. Trimming left V 1 base short and J 1 base short, with 18 bases between. This CDR3 spans 18 amino acids. The CDR3 region has the DNA TGTGCCAGCAGTGAAGTGGGAGCTGGAAATCTAGGCACAGATACGCAGTATTTT. Its translation is CASSEVGAGNLGTDTQYF.

This clone was detected once. The chain uses TRBV5-1 and TRBJ1-1; 7 nucleotides line up with TRBD1. This CDR3 region has 12 residues. CDR1 and CDR2 (germline): SGHRS, YFSETQ. V lost 2 bases and J lost 13; bases outside the gene matches: 8. CDR3 in amino acids: CASSLSGTDYFF. In DNA, the CDR3 is TGCGCCAGCAGCTTATCCGGGACAGATTATTTCTTT.

This rearrangement joins TRBV9 to TRBJ2-1, with D tentatively TRBD2 (6 bases). CDR1 SGDLS and CDR2 YYNGEE come from the germline V gene. Trimming took off 0 bases at V and 5 bases at J, with 15 bases between the two ends. CDR3 length equals 16 residues. The CDR3 spells CASSVALALSDNEQFF. The CDR3 nucleotides are TGTGCCAGCAGCGTAGCTCTAGCGCTCAGTGACAATGAGCAGTTCTTC. Based on the CDR3 plus reference TRBV9 and TRBJ2-1, the full variable domain is DSGVTQTPKHLITATGQRVTLRCSPRSGDLSVYWYQQSLDQGLQFLIQYYNGEERAKGNILERFSAQQFPDLHSELNLSSLELGDSALYFCASSVALALSDNEQFFGPGTRLTVL.

This chain links TRBV5-1 with TRBJ2-7; weak D call: TRBD2 (5 bases). V dropped 0 bases and J dropped 6 bases, with 13 bases sitting between them. The CDR3 sequence is 14 residues long. Germline V CDR1 and CDR2: SGHRS, YFSETQ. The CDR3 reads CASSLALAAGEQYF. CDR3 in DNA: TGCGCCAGCAGCTTGGCCTTGGCCGCGGGCGAGCAGTACTTC.

The V and J genes are TRBV19 and TRBJ2-7; D is unresolved. Trimming cost V 3 bases and J 5 bases, with 11 bases left between them. Germline lookup yields CDR1 LNHDA and CDR2 SQIVND (reference sequence). This CDR3 comprises 13 residues. CDR3 sequence (DNA): TGTGCCAGTAGTATCATGGGTGGAGACGAGCAGTACTTC. This translates into CASSIMGGDEQYF.

J is TRBJ1-2 and V is TRBV28; a possible D gene is TRBD1 (6 bases). This CDR3 contains 14 residues. Trimming pared 7 bases from V and 4 bases from J, leaving 16 bases between. Germline assignment: CDR1 MDHEN and CDR2 SYDVKM. The CDR3 protein is CASNPRGGSYGYTF. In DNA, the CDR3 is TGTGCCAGCAACCCCCGGGGGGGCAGCTATGGCTACACCTTC.

The chain is built from TRBV4-2 and TRBJ2-7, with 9 bases that match TRBD1. Germline-derived CDR1 and CDR2 are LGHNA and YNFKEQ. V was clipped by 4 bases and J by 4 bases; unmatched bases: 8. The CDR3 extends over 15 amino acids. The DNA of the CDR3 is TGTGCCAGCAGCCGAGCCGGGACAGGGAAATACGAGCAGTACTTC. Amino acids: CASSRAGTGKYEQYF.

The chain employs TRBV4-1 and TRBJ2-7; TRBD2 matches at 7 bases. Unmatched junction bases numbered 7, after V lost 1 base and J lost 4 bases. Germline-derived CDR1 and CDR2 are MGHRA and YSYEKL. This CDR3 has 15 residues. The CDR3 bases are TGCGCCAGCAGCCAAGGTCTAGCTAGCGGTTACGAGCAGTACTTC. Translated: CASSQGLASGYEQYF.

The CDR3 sequence: CSVEDLFASGRVVSTDTQYF. CDR3 sequence (DNA): TGCAGCGTTGAAGATCTATTCGCTAGCGGGAGGGTTGTCAGTACAGATACGCAGTATTTT. The V gene is TRBV29-1, the J gene TRBJ2-3; TRBD2 matches at 12 bases. The V and J ends lost 0 bases and 3 bases, in that order; junction bases with no gene match: 16. CDR1 is SQVTM, CDR2 ANQGSEA, per germline. The CDR3 has 20 residues.

Note on this clone: Other DNA sequences in this specimen translate into the identical CDR3. The chain couples TRBV12-3 or TRBV12-4 to TRBJ1-1; maybe TRBD1 (5 bases). This CDR3 has 13 amino acids. V was clipped by 3 bases and J by 1 base, with 6 bases between them. The CDR3 coding sequence is TGTGCCAGCAGTTTTGGACAGAACACTGAAGCTTTCTTT. Its translation is CASSFGQNTEAFF.

This clone was seen a few times. V usage is TRBV2 and J usage is TRBJ1-2, with 7 bases identical to TRBD1. The CDR3 runs 14 residues. Germline values: CDR1 SNHLY, CDR2 FYNNEI. J was trimmed by 5 bases and V by 5 bases; bases with no gene match: 8. For the CDR3, the DNA is TGTGCCAGCAGTCAGTCCCGGGACAGTTATGGCTACACCTTC. Encoded protein: CASSQSRDSYGYTF.

Worth noting for this clone: One junction end does not reproduce the germline sequence, and a read error may be involved. This chain uses TRBV3-1 (or the pseudogene TRBV3-2) with TRBJ2-7, with D possibly TRBD1 on 6 matching bases. The CDR3 totals 13 residues. CDR1 is LGHDT, CDR2 YNNKEL, per germline (reference sequence). CDR3 sequence reads: CASSQGYRELPAF. As DNA, the CDR3 is TGTGCCAGCAGCCAAGGATACAGGGAGCTGCCAGCCTTC.

This clone was found once. The J gene is TRBJ1-1, the V gene TRBV2; D is perhaps TRBD1 (6 bases). The CDR3 extends over 14 amino acids. The ends were cut back, 0 bases at V and 1 base at J, with 6 bases in the middle. Germline assignment: CDR1 SNHLY and CDR2 FYNNEI. DNA of the CDR3: TGTGCCAGCAGTGAAGCAGGGGGGAACACTGAAGCTTTCTTT. It is translated as CASSEAGGNTEAFF. The whole variable domain, remainder taken from reference TRBV2 and TRBJ1-1, is EPEVTQTPSHQVTQMGQEVILRCVPISNHLYFYWYRQILGQKVEFLVSFYNNEISEKSEIFDDQFSVERPDGSNFTLKIRSTKLEDSAMYFCASSEAGGNTEAFFGQGTRLTVV.

This rearrangement joins TRBV29-1 to TRBJ1-1, with 11 bases fitting TRBD1. The germline V gene has CDR1 SQVTM and CDR2 ANQGSEA. Trimming cost V 7 bases and J 10 bases; bases outside gene matches: 5. This CDR3 is 11 amino acids long. The CDR3 coding sequence is TGCAGCGCGGGACAGGGGGTAGGAGCTTTCTTT. Translation gives CSAGQGVGAFF.

The chain has TRBV5-1 and TRBJ2-7; possibly TRBD1 for D (6 bases). Looked up from germline, CDR1 is SGHRS and CDR2 is YFSETQ. Trimming pared 7 bases from V and 1 base from J, leaving 15 bases between. The CDR3 has 14 residues. CDR3 loop: CASGTTGPSYEQYF. CDR3 bases: TGCGCCAGCGGGACGACAGGCCCATCCTACGAGCAGTACTTC.

The chain uses TRBV7-9 and TRBJ2-6, with TRBD1 matching 10 bases. The CDR3 runs 18 residues. V gave up 1 base and J gave up 1 base; unmatched junction bases: 4. Germline V gene lookup returns CDR1 SEHNR and CDR2 FQNEAQ (reference sequence). The CDR3 loop is CASSLVPGQGSGANVLTF. In DNA, the CDR3 is TGTGCCAGCAGCTTAGTCCCGGGACAGGGGTCTGGGGCCAACGTCCTGACTTTC.

V gene TRBV28 combines with J gene TRBJ2-7; the D is unclear. CDR3 length: 11 residues. Trimming cost V 4 bases and J 4 bases, with 5 bases left between them. The germline V gene encodes CDR1 MDHEN and CDR2 SYDVKM. This CDR3 is CASSSFYEQYF. CDR3 sequence (DNA): TGTGCCAGCAGTTCTTTTTACGAGCAGTACTTC.

V usage is TRBV28 and J usage is TRBJ1-4, with 7 bases identical to TRBD1. Germline CDR1 reads MDHEN; CDR2 reads SYDVKM. The CDR3 is made up of 15 amino acids. V trimming: 4 bases; J trimming: 4 bases; junction bases outside the gene matches: 6. CDR3 protein: CASSSGTAGNEKLFF. The CDR3 DNA reads TGTGCCAGCAGTTCCGGGACAGCGGGTAATGAAAAACTGTTTTTT.

This clone was counted only a few times. This rearrangement joins TRBV10-1 to TRBJ2-7, with 8 positions matching TRBD1. The CDR3 covers 16 residues. Germline-derived CDR1 and CDR2 are WNHNN and SYGVQD (reference sequence). J was trimmed by 2 bases and V by 1 base; bases with no gene match: 7. The DNA of the CDR3 is TGCGCCAGCAGTGAGTATCGGACAGGGATTACCTACGAGCAGTACTTC. It codes for CASSEYRTGITYEQYF.

This sequence joins TRBV27 and TRBJ2-7, with D possibly matching TRBD1 (7 bases). CDR3 length equals 13 residues. The germline V and J ends were trimmed by 3 bases and 6 bases, with 12 bases remaining between them. Looked up from germline, CDR1 is MNHEY and CDR2 is SMNVEV (reference sequence). The CDR3 nucleotides read TGTGCCAGCAGTTTTGGGCAGGGGGGCGAGCAGTACTTC. Residues: CASSFGQGGEQYF.

This clone appeared once. This chain uses TRBV4-2 with TRBJ2-3; 9 positions match TRBD1. This CDR3 is 17 amino acids long. CDR1 and CDR2 (germline): LGHNA, YNFKEQ. Trimming removed 5 bases from V and 3 bases from J; junction bases left unmatched: 12. The CDR3, as DNA: TGTGCCAGCAGCGAGATACAGGGGGCGATTGGAACAGATACGCAGTATTTT. Amino acids: CASSEIQGAIGTDTQYF.

The J gene is TRBJ2-5, the V gene TRBV27; 15 nucleotides line up with TRBD2. The CDR3 sequence is 20 residues long. CDR1 MNHEY and CDR2 SMNVEV come from the germline V gene (reference sequence). V trimming: 2 bases; J trimming: 2 bases; junction bases outside the gene matches: 12. The CDR3 bases are TGTGCCAGCAGTTTAGGGCCCCCCGGAGGACTAGCGGGAGGGCAAGAGACCCAGTACTTC. Translating gives CASSLGPPGGLAGGQETQYF.

J is TRBJ1-2 and V is TRBV30; 8 nucleotides match TRBD1. The CDR3 is 15 residues long. V was clipped by 0 bases and J by 8 bases; unmatched bases: 11. From germline, CDR1 is GTSNPN and CDR2 SVGIG (reference sequence). CDR3 protein: CAWSVYGRGREGYTF. DNA for the CDR3: TGTGCCTGGAGTGTATACGGCAGGGGGCGGGAGGGCTACACCTTC. The whole variable domain, remainder taken from reference TRBV30 and TRBJ1-2, is SQTIHQWPATLVQPVGSPLSLECTVEGTSNPNLYWYRQAAGRGLQLLFYSVGIGQISSEVPQNLSASRPQDRQFILSSKKLLLSDSGFYLCAWSVYGRGREGYTFGSGTRLTVV.

The chain combines TRBV7-9 with TRBJ1-4; possible D gene TRBD1, 5 bases. The CDR3 extends over 15 amino acids. The germline V gene encodes CDR1 SEHNR and CDR2 FQNEAQ (reference sequence). V was clipped by 1 base and J by 5 bases, with 11 bases between them. Written as DNA, the CDR3 is TGTGCCAGCAGCTTAGATGGCAGGGCGAATGAAAAACTGTTTTTT. This codes for CASSLDGRANEKLFF.

The chain employs TRBV5-5 and TRBJ2-5; 9 bases align to TRBD2. The CDR3 sequence is 16 residues long. CDR1 and CDR2 from the germline V gene are SGHKS and YYEKEE (reference sequence). Germline trimming cut 0 bases from V and 2 bases from J; bases unmatched to any gene: 5. CDR3 residues: CASSLESAGGQETQYF. CDR3 nucleotides: TGTGCCAGCAGCTTGGAGTCTGCGGGGGGGCAAGAGACCCAGTACTTC.

The chain employs TRBV27 and TRBJ1-2, with TRBD1 as a possible D gene (5 bases). Between the trimmed V and J ends, which lost 3 bases and 4 bases, there was a span of 15 bases. Germline V gene data show CDR1 as MNHEY and CDR2 as SMNVEV (reference sequence). CDR3 size: 15 residues. The CDR3 reads CASSFRVTDFYGYTF. The CDR3 DNA sequence: TGTGCCAGCAGTTTCAGGGTAACCGATTTCTATGGCTACACCTTC.

In regard to this clone: Germline and junction disagree at one end, which may indicate a read error. The chain is built from TRBV7-2 and TRBJ2-5; D gene uncertain. Per the germline V gene, CDR1 is SGHTA and CDR2 is FQGNSA. There are 15 residues in the CDR3. The CDR3: CASSLGASLQETQYF. The DNA for the CDR3 is TGTGCCAGCAGTTTAGGCGCTTCCCTCCAAGAGACCCAGTACTTC.

The chain uses TRBV5-1 and TRBJ2-1; 9 bases match TRBD2. This CDR3 has 13 amino acids. The germline CDR1 and CDR2 sequences are SGHRS and YFSETQ. The junction had 6 bases not matched to a gene; V was cut back by 4 bases and J by 10 bases. In nucleotides, the CDR3 is TGCGCCAGCAGCATGATAGCGGGAGCCGAGCAGTTCTTC. It encodes CASSMIAGAEQFF.

The chain links TRBV18 to TRBJ2-5; the match to TRBD2 covers 11 bases. CDR1 and CDR2 (germline): KGHSH, LQKENI. Trimming took 3 bases from V and 7 from J; bases not matched to a gene: 4. This CDR3 contains 14 residues. The CDR3 DNA sequence: TGTGCCAGCTCACCCGGGACTAGCGGATCGACCCAGTACTTC. Encoded protein: CASSPGTSGSTQYF.